This is a list of T cell receptor beta chains from one sample in a study of shared clonotypes between healthy human individuals. Assay: immunoSEQ multiplex PCR; the TCRdb copy retains only in-frame clones and omits some. This table holds a few million clones, 93% found once. Sequencing used naive CD4+ T cells from PBMCs. The receptors were sampled from a man aged 18 to 29 in good health. Some clones in this sample may be carry-over from other donors' samples. Both conserved end residues are trimmed from each CDR3.

V gene	J gene	CDR3 protein
TRBV7-6	TRBJ2-1	ASSSDRGQSREQF
TRBV2	TRBJ2-2	ASRDDRGGELF
TRBV7-6	TRBJ2-1	ASSLGRTYSSYNEQF
TRBV9	TRBJ2-7	ASSVEGGSTYEQY
TRBV20-1	TRBJ2-2	SAEVDGELF
TRBV4-3	TRBJ2-5	ASSQLAEGETQY
TRBV28	TRBJ1-5	ASSFLGTQH
TRBV10-2	TRBJ2-5	ASSGGPPWETQY
TRBV28	TRBJ2-7	ASTPAGRYEQY
TRBV7-8	TRBJ2-1	ASSSGSGSNEQF
TRBV29-1	TRBJ2-3	SVDGTSGTDTQY
TRBV5-6	TRBJ2-4	ASSSTDRGENIQY
TRBV2	TRBJ1-5	ASSEADRGFPINQPQH
TRBV9	TRBJ1-1	ASSIIPGQGPEAF
TRBV10-3	TRBJ2-5	AIQGSKETQY
TRBV28	TRBJ1-2	ASSPIRRGYGYT
TRBV27	TRBJ2-7	ASSPARLGEQY